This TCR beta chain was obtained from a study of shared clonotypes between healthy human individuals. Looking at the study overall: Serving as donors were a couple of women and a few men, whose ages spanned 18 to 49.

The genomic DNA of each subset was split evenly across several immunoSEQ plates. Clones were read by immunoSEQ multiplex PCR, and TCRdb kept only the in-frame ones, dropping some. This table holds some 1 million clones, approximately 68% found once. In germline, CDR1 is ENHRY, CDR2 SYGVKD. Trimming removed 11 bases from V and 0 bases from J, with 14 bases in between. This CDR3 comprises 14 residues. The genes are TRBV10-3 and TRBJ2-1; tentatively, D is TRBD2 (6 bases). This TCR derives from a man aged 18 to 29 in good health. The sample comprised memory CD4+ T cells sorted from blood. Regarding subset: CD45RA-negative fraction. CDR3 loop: CACGAPSSYNEQFF. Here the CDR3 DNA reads TGTGCCTGCGGGGCTCCGAGCTCCTACAATGAGCAGTTCTTC.